These 9 T cell receptor beta chains share one sample of origin, sequenced in a study of cytomegalovirus exposure and HLA in healthy donors. 60 Vbeta and 13 Jbeta primers were used in PCR. Sequencing used immunoSEQ multiplex PCR; TCRdb keeps in-frame clones, though not all of them. Counted here are some 130,000 clones, over 70% occurring once; the ten biggest clones make up roughly 7.3%. The specimen sequenced was PBMCs. These TCRs come from a man younger than 40 in good health and CMV-seronegative.

Turning to this clone: The same CDR3 also results from other DNA sequences found in this sample. J is TRBJ2-7 and V is TRBV7-9; D unclear. This CDR3 comprises 14 residues. Per germline, CDR1 SEHNR and CDR2 FQNEAQ (reference sequence). Deletions cut 1 base from V and 2 bases from J, with 9 bases between. The chain's CDR3 is CASSLGGQAYEQYF. The DNA of the CDR3 is TGTGCCAGCAGCTTAGGTGGGCAGGCCTACGAGCAGTACTTC.

This chain uses TRBV29-1 with TRBJ1-3; 8 bases align to TRBD1. CDR3 length: 15 amino acids. With V trimmed by 4 bases and J by 0 bases, 5 bases remained unmatched. Germline V CDR1 and CDR2: SQVTM, ANQGSEA. The CDR3 sequence: CSVGQGATSGNTIYF. CDR3 bases: TGCAGCGTTGGCCAGGGGGCAACCTCTGGAAACACCATATATTTT.

V gene TRBV11-2 combines with J gene TRBJ1-1; tentative D call: TRBD1 (6 bases). The germline V gene has CDR1 SGHAT and CDR2 FQNNGV. This CDR3 spans 15 amino acids. V lost 3 bases to trimming and J lost 0 bases, with 11 bases between them. The DNA for the CDR3 is TGTGCCAGCAGCTTTCTTCAGGGGATGAACACTGAAGCTTTCTTT. This translates into CASSFLQGMNTEAFF.

V usage is TRBV4-2 and J usage is TRBJ1-5; no firm D call. Germline V gives CDR1 LGHNA, CDR2 YNFKEQ. Trimming took 1 base from V and 6 from J, leaving 4 bases between them. The CDR3 loop spans 12 amino acids. The CDR3 protein is CASSQGSQPQHF. CDR3 in DNA: TGTGCCAGCAGCCAAGGGAGTCAGCCCCAGCATTTT.

The rearrangement uses TRBV5-4 and TRBJ2-1; TRBD2 agrees at 13 bases. CDR1 is SGHNT and CDR2 is YYREEE in the germline V gene (reference sequence). The V segment lost 4 bases and the J segment 9 bases; nucleotides outside the gene matches: 4. This CDR3 has 14 residues. CDR3 protein: CASSGTSGTGEQFF. As DNA, the CDR3 is TGTGCCAGCAGCGGGACTAGCGGGACCGGTGAGCAGTTCTTC.

V and J are TRBV11-3 and TRBJ2-7, with D perhaps matching TRBD1 (5 bases). The length of the CDR3 is 13 residues. The ends were cut back, 3 bases at V and 5 bases at J, with 11 bases in the middle. Per the germline V gene, CDR1 is SGHNT and CDR2 is YENEEA. The CDR3 DNA reads as TGTGCCAGCAGCTTTGGGGCGCTTAACGAGCAGTACTTC. Its translation: CASSFGALNEQYF.

The V and J genes are TRBV13 and TRBJ2-3; 13 positions agree with TRBD2. Germline assignment: CDR1 PRHDT and CDR2 FYEKMQ (reference sequence). V trimming: 5 bases; J trimming: 4 bases; junction bases outside the gene matches: 6. This CDR3 has 16 residues. The CDR3 nucleotides are TGTGCCAGCAGCCTCACTAGCGGGGGGGTGTCAGATACGCAGTATTTT. Translating it yields CASSLTSGGVSDTQYF.

A few counts support this clone. This chain links TRBV19 with TRBJ2-2; 9 bases match TRBD1. V gave up 3 bases and J gave up 1 base; unmatched junction bases: 12. From germline, CDR1 is LNHDA and CDR2 SQIVND (reference sequence). CDR3 length equals 19 residues. The DNA of the CDR3 is TGTGCCAGTAGTATGAATAGCCCGGGACAGGGACGGAACACCGGGGAGCTGTTTTTT. Translated, it gives CASSMNSPGQGRNTGELFF.

This clone was counted a few times. This chain links TRBV6-4 with TRBJ2-1, with TRBD2 matching 9 bases. Germline trimming cut 3 bases from V and 2 bases from J; bases unmatched to any gene: 5. CDR3 length equals 16 residues. CDR1 and CDR2 from the germline V gene are MRHNA and SNTAGT. CDR3 nucleotide sequence: TGTGCCAGCAGTGATTTAGCGGGAGACCCCTACAATGAGCAGTTCTTC. The encoded protein is CASSDLAGDPYNEQFF.